This TCR beta chain stems from a study of blood T cell repertoires in COVID-19. Study information: In each case, the material was cDNA or gDNA derived from T cells, B-cell-depleted T cells, or PBMCs.

The repertoire was sequenced with immunoSEQ multiplex PCR; TCRdb's copy has only in-frame clones and lacks some. Of a few hundred thousand clones in the sample, about 88% are singletons; the top ten hold 1.4%. During the 2 weeks before they entered the study, exposed participants had met someone with a PCR-confirmed or clinician-diagnosed COVID-19 case. Sequences were obtained from PBMCs or T cells enriched from blood (not recorded which). The sequence derives from a woman between 18 and 30 years old who had been exposed to COVID-19.

The CDR3 DNA follows: TGTGCCAGCAGTACCTACCTACAGGGGGAAGCTGAAGCTTTCTTT. Its protein product is CASSTYLQGEAEAFF. The V gene is TRBV6-6, the J gene TRBJ1-1; 8 nucleotides agree with TRBD1. Unmatched junction bases numbered 11, after V lost 5 bases and J lost 6 bases. Germline-derived CDR1 and CDR2 are MNHNY and SVGAGI (reference sequence). CDR3 length: 15 amino acids.